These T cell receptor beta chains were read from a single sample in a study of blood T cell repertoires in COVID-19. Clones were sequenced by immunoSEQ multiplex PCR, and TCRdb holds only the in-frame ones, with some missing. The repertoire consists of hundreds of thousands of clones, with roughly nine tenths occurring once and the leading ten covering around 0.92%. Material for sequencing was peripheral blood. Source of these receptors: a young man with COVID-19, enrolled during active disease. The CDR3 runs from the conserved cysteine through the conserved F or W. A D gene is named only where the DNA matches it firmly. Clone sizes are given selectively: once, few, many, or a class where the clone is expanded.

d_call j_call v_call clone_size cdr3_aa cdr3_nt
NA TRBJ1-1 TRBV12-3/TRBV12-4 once CASSLALVSEAFF TGTGCCAGCAGTTTAGCGCTTGTGAGTGAAGCTTTCTTT
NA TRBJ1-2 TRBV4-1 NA CASSQVSGLHYGYTF TGCGCCAGCAGCCAAGTGTCAGGCTTACACTATGGCTACACCTTC
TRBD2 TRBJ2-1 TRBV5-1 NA CASSLGLAGDPVQFF TGCGCCAGCAGCTTGGGACTAGCGGGAGACCCGGTGCAGTTCTTC
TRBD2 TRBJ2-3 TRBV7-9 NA CAALAVYSTDTQYF TGTGCAGCGCTAGCGGTTTATAGCACAGATACGCAGTATTTT
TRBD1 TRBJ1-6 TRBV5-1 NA CASSGDRGLSPLHF TGCGCCAGCAGCGGGGACAGGGGGCTTTCACCCCTCCACTTT
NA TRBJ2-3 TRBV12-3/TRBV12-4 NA CASSLTGLQYF TGTGCCAGCAGTTTAACGGGATTGCAGTATTTT
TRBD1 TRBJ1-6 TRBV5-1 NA CASSPGGPSSYNSPLHF TGCGCCAGCAGCCCAGGGGGGCCGAGCTCCTATAATTCACCCCTCCACTTT
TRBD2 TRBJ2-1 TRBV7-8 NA CASSSQGLWRGGRNEQFF TGTGCCAGCAGCTCGCAAGGCCTCTGGCGGGGGGGCCGGAATGAGCAGTTCTTC
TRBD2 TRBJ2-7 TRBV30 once CAWRVRGNRTWREEYEQYF TGTGCCTGGAGGGTTAGGGGCAATCGGACATGGCGGGAGGAGTACGAGCAGTACTTC
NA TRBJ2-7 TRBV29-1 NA CSVTARSTGSEQYF TGCAGCGTTACCGCCCGGTCTACGGGGAGCGAGCAGTACTTC
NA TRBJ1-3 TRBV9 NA CASSVDGGDTIYF TGTGCCAGCAGCGTAGATGGAGGAGACACCATATATTTT
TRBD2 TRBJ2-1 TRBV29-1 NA CSVGGRAHNEQFF TGCAGCGTTGGCGGGAGGGCCCACAATGAGCAGTTCTTC
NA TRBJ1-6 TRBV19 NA CASSIIGVNSPLHF TGTGCCAGTAGTATAATAGGGGTTAATTCACCCCTCCACTTT
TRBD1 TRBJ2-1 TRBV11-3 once CASSLETTGLDEQFF TGTGCCAGCAGCTTAGAGACGACAGGGTTGGATGAGCAGTTCTTC
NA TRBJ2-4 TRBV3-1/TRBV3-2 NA CASSSLGGQNIQYF TGTGCCAGCAGCTCTCTGGGGGGGCAAAACATTCAGTACTTC
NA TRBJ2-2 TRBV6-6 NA CAAGSPGELFF TGTGCCGCGGGGTCCCCCGGGGAGCTGTTTTTT
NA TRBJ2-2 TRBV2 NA CATLDRIKNTGELFF TGTGCCACCTTAGACAGGATAAAGAACACCGGGGAGCTGTTTTTT
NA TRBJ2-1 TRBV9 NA CASSPRQTYNEQFF TGTGCCAGCAGCCCTCGACAAACCTACAATGAGCAGTTCTTC
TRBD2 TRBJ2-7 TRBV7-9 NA CASSLAGGAYEQYF TGTGCCAGCAGCCTAGCGGGAGGTGCCTACGAGCAGTACTTC
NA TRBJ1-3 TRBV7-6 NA CASSLEAVLTSGNTIYF TGTGCCAGCAGCTTAGAGGCGGTCCTTACCTCTGGAAACACCATATATTTT
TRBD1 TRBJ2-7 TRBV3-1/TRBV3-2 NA CASRPGQDDYEQYF TGTGCCAGCAGACCCGGACAGGATGACTACGAGCAGTACTTC
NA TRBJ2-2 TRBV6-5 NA CASTDGVGAGELFF TGTGCCAGCACCGACGGGGTAGGCGCCGGGGAGCTGTTTTTT
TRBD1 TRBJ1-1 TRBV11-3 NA CASSGQGSGNTEAFF TGTGCCAGCAGCGGACAGGGTTCTGGAAACACTGAAGCTTTCTTT
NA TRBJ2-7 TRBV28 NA CASSLFSLEQYF TGTGCCAGCAGTTTATTTAGCCTCGAGCAGTACTTC
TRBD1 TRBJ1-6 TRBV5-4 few CASSGGTGLPESPLHF TGTGCCAGCAGCGGAGGGACAGGATTACCAGAATCACCCCTCCACTTT
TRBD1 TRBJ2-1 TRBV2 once CASGQGFNEQFF TGTGCCAGCGGACAGGGTTTCAATGAGCAGTTCTTC
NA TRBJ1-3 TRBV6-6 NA CASSYRGSSGNTIYF TGTGCCAGCAGTTACCGGGGTTCGTCTGGAAACACCATATATTTT
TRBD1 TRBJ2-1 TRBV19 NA CASSITGGGNEQFF TGTGCCAGTAGTATCACAGGGGGAGGCAATGAGCAGTTCTTC
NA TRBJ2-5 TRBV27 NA CASSFLFQYF TGTGCCAGCAGTTTCCTCTTTCAGTACTTC
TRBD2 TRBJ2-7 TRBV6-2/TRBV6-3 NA CASSPERGPTYEQYF TGTGCCAGCAGTCCCGAGCGGGGGCCAACCTACGAGCAGTACTTC
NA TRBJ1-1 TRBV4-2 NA CASSQADSTPMNTEAFF TGTGCCAGCAGCCAAGCCGATTCTACCCCCATGAACACTGAAGCTTTCTTT
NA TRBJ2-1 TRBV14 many CASSPISGLEVF TGTGCCAGCAGCCCTATTAGCGGTCTCGAGGTCTTC
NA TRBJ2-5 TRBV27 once CASSLDGGLETQYF TGTGCCAGCAGTTTGGACGGAGGGCTTGAGACCCAGTACTTC
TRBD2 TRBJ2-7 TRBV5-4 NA CASSSTGGAYEQYF TGTGCCAGCAGCTCCACCGGGGGGGCCTACGAGCAGTACTTC
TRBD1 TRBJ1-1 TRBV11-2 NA CASSLDRGHAEAFF TGTGCCAGCAGCTTGGACAGGGGGCACGCTGAAGCTTTCTTT
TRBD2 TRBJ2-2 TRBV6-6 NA CASSPPLREGTGELFF TGTGCCAGCAGTCCTCCCCTCCGGGAGGGCACCGGGGAGCTGTTTTTT
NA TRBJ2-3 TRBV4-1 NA CASSQENSGAVDTQYF TGCGCCAGCAGCCAAGAAAATAGCGGCGCCGTAGATACGCAGTATTTT
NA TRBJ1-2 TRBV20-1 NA CSASNSKVPTNYGYTF TGCAGTGCTAGTAACAGCAAGGTTCCCACTAACTATGGCTACACCTTC
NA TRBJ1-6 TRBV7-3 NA CASSLTEGSTLHF TGTGCCAGCAGCTTAACGGAGGGAAGCACCCTCCACTTT
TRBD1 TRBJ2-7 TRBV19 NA CASSDSGQLYEQYF TGTGCCAGTAGCGATTCGGGACAGCTATACGAGCAGTACTTC